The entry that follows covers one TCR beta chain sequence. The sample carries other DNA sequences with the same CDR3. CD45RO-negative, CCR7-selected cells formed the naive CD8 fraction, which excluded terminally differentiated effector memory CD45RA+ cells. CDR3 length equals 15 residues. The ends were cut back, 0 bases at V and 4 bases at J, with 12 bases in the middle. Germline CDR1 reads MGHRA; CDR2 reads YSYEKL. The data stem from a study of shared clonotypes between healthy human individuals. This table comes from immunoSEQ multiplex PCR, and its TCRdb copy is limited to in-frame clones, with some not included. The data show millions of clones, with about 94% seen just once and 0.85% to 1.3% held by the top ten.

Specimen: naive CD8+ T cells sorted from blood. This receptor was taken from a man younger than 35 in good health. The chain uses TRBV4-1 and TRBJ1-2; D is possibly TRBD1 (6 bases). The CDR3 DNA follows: TGCGCCAGCAGCCAAGATGGCGGGGGCTCCTATGGCTACACCTTC. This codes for CASSQDGGGSYGYTF.